This TCR beta chain was identified in a study of cytomegalovirus exposure and HLA in healthy donors. In the case of this clone: The antigen remains unidentified.

Trimming removed 5 bases from V and 3 bases from J, with 17 bases in between. CDR3 size: 15 residues. In germline, CDR1 is SGHTA, CDR2 FQGTGA. PCR primers comprised 60 Vbeta and 13 Jbeta primers. How the authors handled the data: As a later analysis found, there were about 80 million unique TCR beta chains, of which 8.5 million to 14 million were shared. The repertoire was sequenced with immunoSEQ multiplex PCR; TCRdb's copy has only in-frame clones and lacks some. The V and J calls and clone size are taken from that table; D and trimming were inferred from the DNA. The sample lists about 300,000 clones; 75% to 90% were seen once. Points from the study as a whole: One variant, a missense change in DCLRE1C, was linked in a later analysis to TCR beta V- and J-gene trimming. The study flagged roughly 150 TCR beta chains as cytomegalovirus-associated.

The sequenced material came from PBMCs. The sequence derives from a man aged 35 to 55 in good health and CMV-seropositive. The chain joins TRBV7-3 to TRBJ2-7, with D maybe TRBD2 (6 bases). The CDR3 DNA reads TGTGCCAGCAGCCCGGGGACTCTCGGGCTCTACGAGCAGTACTTC. This codes for CASSPGTLGLYEQYF.